The next 31 T cell receptor beta chains were all read from a single sample in a study of identical twins. TCRdb reprocessed the 5' RACE reads via MiXCR and lists one record per CDR3 protein. The sample contains approximately 550,000 distinct CDR3 sequences, around 24% of which appear only once. These same data were also listed under a study on yellow fever vaccine responses in identical twins.

Sequenced: CD4+ T cells sorted from blood. Every receptor here comes from a woman aged 18-29 years in good health.

This clonotype was counted between two and nine times. The gene calls are TRBV20-1 and TRBJ2-1, with 10 bases identical to TRBD1. The CDR3 is 15 residues long. The germline V gene has CDR1 DFQATT and CDR2 SNEGSKA (reference sequence). The V gene end was trimmed by 1 base and the J gene end by 7 bases; junction bases not matched to a gene: 7. CDR3 sequence reads: CSARAGDRGSNEQFF. The CDR3, as DNA: TGCAGTGCTAGAGCGGGGGACAGGGGATCAAATGAGCAGTTCTTC.

This clonotype has only a few counts. V is TRBV7-8 and J is TRBJ2-2, with 7 bases identical to TRBD1. Looked up from germline, CDR1 is SGHVS and CDR2 is FQNEAQ. The CDR3 consists of 16 residues. V lost 5 bases and J lost 3; bases outside the gene matches: 9. The CDR3 here is CASSHRGLWDTGELFF. CDR3 DNA sequence: TGTGCCAGCAGCCACAGGGGTCTATGGGACACCGGGGAGCTGTTTTTT.

V usage is TRBV5-1 and J usage is TRBJ2-5, with 8 bases matching TRBD1. Trimming removed 3 bases from V and 4 bases from J; junction bases left unmatched: 11. Per germline, CDR1 SGHRS and CDR2 YFSETQ. The CDR3 sequence is 16 residues long. The CDR3: CASSSLQGAGRETQYF. CDR3 bases: TGCGCCAGCAGCTCCCTGCAGGGGGCGGGTAGAGAGACCCAGTACTTC.

This clonotype appeared many times. This chain joins TRBV7-2 and TRBJ2-2; no clear D. Germline V CDR1 and CDR2: SGHTA, FQGNSA. Trimming shortened V by 7 bases and J by 3 bases, and 15 bases separated the two germline ends. The CDR3 length is 15 residues. The CDR3 DNA reads TGTGCCAGCAACCTCATGGGCACCGACACCGGGGAGCTGTTTTTT. This encodes CASNLMGTDTGELFF.

This clonotype has only a few counts. This chain joins TRBV5-1 and TRBJ2-7; 8 bases are shared with TRBD1. The CDR3 covers 15 residues. Germline CDR1 and CDR2: SGHRS and YFSETQ. V gave up 0 bases and J gave up 6 bases; unmatched junction bases: 8. CDR3 DNA: TGCGCCAGCAGCTTGGATCAGGGGGCGGTAGGCGAGCAGTACTTC. Amino acid sequence: CASSLDQGAVGEQYF.

V usage is TRBV20-1 and J usage is TRBJ1-1; D may be TRBD1 (6 bases). V shed 7 bases and J shed 2 bases, with 11 bases lying between them. The CDR3 is 12 amino acids. In germline, CDR1 is DFQATT, CDR2 SNEGSKA (reference sequence). The CDR3 here is CSDWGPNTEAFF. The DNA for the CDR3 is TGCAGTGATTGGGGGCCTAACACTGAAGCTTTCTTT.

V is TRBV20-1 and J is TRBJ1-4; D call uncertain. Trimming removed 6 bases from V and 8 bases from J, with 16 bases in between. The CDR3 runs 13 residues. CDR1 and CDR2 from the germline V gene are DFQATT and SNEGSKA (reference sequence). In nucleotides, the CDR3 is TGCAGTGCAAAGACACCACCGGGGGAAAAACTGTTTTTT. It codes for CSAKTPPGEKLFF.

In its sample, this clonotype was seen a few times. This chain uses TRBV12-3 or TRBV12-4 with TRBJ2-6; D might be TRBD1 (5 bases). The CDR3 has 20 residues. The germline V and J ends were trimmed by 5 bases and 0 bases, with 23 bases remaining between them. DNA of the CDR3: TGTGCCAGCAGTGGGGATATCAGGGCCTTACAGAACTCTGGGGCCAACGTCCTGACTTTC. This gives the protein CASSGDIRALQNSGANVLTF.

The chain employs TRBV12-3 or TRBV12-4 and TRBJ2-7; 11 bases agree with TRBD2. CDR3 length: 15 residues. With V trimmed by 3 bases and J by 3 bases, 4 bases remained unmatched. CDR3 in DNA: TGTGCCAGCAGTTTCCGACTAGCGGGGATCTACGAGCAGTACTTC. Its protein is CASSFRLAGIYEQYF.

V usage is TRBV4-1 and J usage is TRBJ2-1, with TRBD2 matching over 14 bases. CDR3 length equals 19 residues. CDR1 MGHRA and CDR2 YSYEKL come from the germline V gene. J lost 7 bases, V lost 3 bases, and 14 bases had no gene match. CDR3 in DNA: TGCGCCAGCAGCCACCGAAAGGGACTAGCGGGAGAAAGGTTGAATGAGCAGTTCTTC. Translated, it gives CASSHRKGLAGERLNEQFF.

The table lists this clonotype with a few counts. The chain combines TRBV3-1 with TRBJ1-2; D ambiguous. Germline-derived CDR1 and CDR2 are LGHDT and YNNKEL (reference sequence). This CDR3 contains 13 residues. Trimming pared 1 base from V and 6 bases from J, leaving 9 bases between. CDR3 nucleotide sequence: TGTGCCAGCAGCCAAGTAATTACGGATGGCTACACCTTC. This sequence encodes CASSQVITDGYTF. The complete variable domain, with remaining parts taken from reference TRBV3-1 and TRBJ1-2, reads DTAVSQTPKYLVTQMGNDKSIKCEQNLGHDTMYWYKQDSKKFLKIMFSYNNKELIINETVPNRFSPKSPDKAHLNLHINSLELGDSAVYFCASSQVITDGYTFGSGTRLTVV.

This clonotype was seen only a few times. The chain joins TRBV7-6 to TRBJ1-1; 10 nucleotides match TRBD1. This CDR3 is built from 16 residues. CDR1 and CDR2 from the germline V gene are SGHVS and FNYEAQ. With V trimmed by 5 bases and J by 5 bases, 11 bases remained unmatched. The CDR3 sequence: CASSKLGTGARTEAFF. CDR3 DNA sequence: TGTGCCAGCAGCAAGTTGGGGACAGGGGCGAGAACTGAAGCTTTCTTT.

This clonotype was detected once. The V and J genes are TRBV20-1 and TRBJ2-3, with 7 positions matching TRBD2. The V gene's germline CDR1 is DFQATT and CDR2 SNEGSKA (reference sequence). The trim removed 3 bases at V and 4 bases at J, leaving 4 bases unmatched. The CDR3 runs 13 residues. The DNA of the CDR3 is TGCAGTGCTAGGGGGGGGTTCGCAGATACGCAGTATTTT. Translation gives CSARGGFADTQYF.

The sample holds a few counts of this clonotype. The genes are TRBV5-1 and TRBJ2-5, with 8 bases matching TRBD2. Germline V gene sequence: CDR1 SGHRS, CDR2 YFSETQ. This CDR3 comprises 13 residues. After removal of 5 bases from V and 2 bases from J, the junction contained 2 bases not matched to a gene. CDR3 in amino acids: CASRSGGQETQYF. The CDR3 nucleotides are TGCGCCAGCAGGTCGGGGGGGCAAGAGACCCAGTACTTC.

The chain recombines TRBV20-1 with TRBJ2-7; D may be TRBD2 (5 bases). V was shortened by 3 bases and J by 0 bases, with 15 bases between the two germline ends. CDR3 length equals 15 residues. Germline CDR1 DFQATT, CDR2 SNEGSKA (reference sequence). In nucleotides, the CDR3 is TGCAGTGCTAGTCCGGGGAGTTCAAGCTCCTACGAGCAGTACTTC. Translation: CSASPGSSSSYEQYF.

This rearrangement joins TRBV10-1 to TRBJ2-1; D unresolved. The length of the CDR3 is 14 residues. Deletions cut 5 bases from V and 4 bases from J, with 12 bases between. Germline-derived CDR1 and CDR2 are WNHNN and SYGVQD (reference sequence). CDR3 DNA: TGCGCCAGCAGTTCTCATATGCAGTACAATGAGCAGTTCTTC. This translates into CASSSHMQYNEQFF.

The chain employs TRBV7-9 and TRBJ2-5; D not certain. CDR3 length equals 15 residues. Trimming cost V 1 base and J 7 bases, with 16 bases left between them. Per the germline V gene, CDR1 is SEHNR and CDR2 is FQNEAQ (reference sequence). The CDR3 DNA follows: TGTGCCAGCAGCTTAGGATGGCCGGGTTCCGGGACCCAGTACTTC. It is translated as CASSLGWPGSGTQYF.

This clonotype was observed a handful of times. CDR3 amino acids: CASSLSSIQGTMNTEAFF. Written as DNA, the CDR3 is TGCGCCAGCAGCTTGTCTTCCATACAGGGGACCATGAACACTGAAGCTTTCTTT. V and J are TRBV5-1 and TRBJ1-1; 7 bases align to TRBD1. CDR3 length equals 18 residues. V lost 1 base to trimming and J lost 0 bases; unmatched junction nucleotides: 12. Germline-derived CDR1 and CDR2 are SGHRS and YFSETQ.

This rearrangement joins TRBV12-3 or TRBV12-4 to TRBJ2-5; a weak D match, TRBD1 (5 bases). CDR3 length equals 13 residues. V shed 7 bases and J shed 6 bases, with 15 bases lying between them. Written as DNA, the CDR3 is TGTGCCAGCACTCCGGACATGGCAAAGACCCAGTACTTC. It is translated as CASTPDMAKTQYF.

This clonotype was counted many times. This sequence joins TRBV27 and TRBJ2-1; the D is unclear. The V gene lost 2 bases and the J gene lost 9 bases, with 8 bases spanning the gap. The germline V gene has CDR1 MNHEY and CDR2 SMNVEV (reference sequence). The CDR3 covers 12 residues. CDR3: CASSLGVGEQFF. The CDR3 DNA reads TGTGCCAGCAGTTTAGGGGTGGGTGAGCAGTTCTTC.

This clonotype was seen more than once but under ten times. The chain carries TRBV7-9 and TRBJ1-6; no clear D gene. This CDR3 comprises 14 residues. Germline CDR1 SEHNR, CDR2 FQNEAQ (reference sequence). V was clipped by 5 bases and J by 1 base, with 6 bases between them. The CDR3 DNA sequence: TGTGCCAGCAGCCCACCGTCCTATAATTCACCCCTCCACTTT. Translating it yields CASSPPSYNSPLHF.

The chain has TRBV15 and TRBJ2-2; no clear D. V lost 0 bases, J lost 5 bases, and 10 bases lay in between. This CDR3 is built from 15 residues. Germline V CDR1 and CDR2: LNHNV, YYDKDF (reference sequence). CDR3 DNA sequence: TGTGCCACCAGCAGAGAGGTCATGCAGACCGGGGAGCTGTTTTTT. It encodes CATSREVMQTGELFF.

This clonotype was seen repeatedly, ten times or more. The chain combines TRBV5-1 with TRBJ2-1; 7 bases align to TRBD1. The CDR3 is made up of 15 amino acids. CDR1 and CDR2 (germline): SGHRS, YFSETQ. The J segment lost 3 bases and the V segment lost 0 bases, leaving 3 bases of the junction unmatched. CDR3 sequence: CASSLDRGSYNEQFF. CDR3 nucleotide sequence: TGCGCCAGCAGCTTGGACAGGGGAAGCTACAATGAGCAGTTCTTC.

The V gene is TRBV5-1, the J gene TRBJ2-5; TRBD2 matches 11 bases. V trimming: 2 bases; J trimming: 4 bases; junction bases outside the gene matches: 13. The CDR3 consists of 18 residues. Germline assignment: CDR1 SGHRS and CDR2 YFSETQ. CDR3 nucleotide sequence: TGCGCCAGCAGCTTAACCGGGACTAGCGGAGGATGGGGAGAGACCCAGTACTTC. It is translated as CASSLTGTSGGWGETQYF.

This clonotype was seen a few times. CDR3: CSVHRDSEWGYF. The DNA for the CDR3 is TGCAGCGTCCACCGGGACTCGGAATGGGGATACTTC. This sequence joins TRBV29-1 and TRBJ2-4; maybe TRBD2 (6 bases). Trimming removed 6 bases from V and 16 bases from J, with 22 bases in between. The CDR3 length is 12 residues. Germline V gene data show CDR1 as SQVTM and CDR2 as ANQGSEA. Full variable domain (rest looked up from reference TRBV29-1 and TRBJ2-4): SAVISQKPSRDICQRGTSLTIQCQVDSQVTMMFWYRQQPGQSLTLIATANQGSEATYESGFVIDKFPISRPNLTFSTLTVSNMSPEDSSIYLCSVHRDSEWGYFGAGTRLSVL.

V gene TRBV5-1 combines with J gene TRBJ1-1; tentative D call: TRBD1 (5 bases). CDR3 length: 18 amino acids. Germline CDR1 reads SGHRS; CDR2 reads YFSETQ. The V gene lost 5 bases and the J gene lost 4 bases, with 27 bases spanning the gap. This CDR3 is CASRPRSTAGLVGTEAFF. In nucleotides, the CDR3 is TGCGCCAGCAGGCCCAGGTCGACAGCGGGACTGGTAGGCACTGAAGCTTTCTTT.

The chain recombines TRBV7-9 with TRBJ2-7, with TRBD1 matching 10 bases. V was pared by 2 bases and J by 6 bases, with 4 bases of the junction left unmatched. CDR1 SEHNR and CDR2 FQNEAQ come from the germline V gene (reference sequence). The CDR3 is made up of 14 amino acids. The CDR3 coding sequence is TGTGCCAGCAGCTTAAAGGGACAGGGGTTCGAGCAGTACGTC. This translates into CASSLKGQGFEQYV.

This chain uses TRBV12-3 or TRBV12-4 with TRBJ2-5; a weak D match, TRBD2 (6 bases). The CDR3 sequence is 15 residues long. V lost 7 bases, J lost 2 bases, and 17 bases lay in between. The CDR3 DNA reads TGTGCCAGCACCCACTCGGACTATCGTCAAGAGACCCAGTACTTC. Amino acids: CASTHSDYRQETQYF.

The J gene is TRBJ1-2, the V gene TRBV20-1; a possible D gene is TRBD1 (5 bases). CDR3 length equals 11 residues. The germline gives CDR1 DFQATT, CDR2 SNEGSKA (reference sequence). The V end was cut by 3 bases, the J end by 6 bases, with 8 bases between. CDR3 sequence: CSARGPHGYTF. The DNA for the CDR3 is TGCAGTGCTAGGGGGCCCCATGGCTACACCTTC.

This clonotype has more than one count but fewer than ten. The chain joins TRBV2 to TRBJ2-1; D remains ambiguous. Germline CDR1 and CDR2: SNHLY and FYNNEI. The V gene lost 1 base and the J gene lost 6 bases, with 13 bases spanning the gap. The CDR3 sequence is 15 residues long. CDR3 sequence (DNA): TGTGCCAGCAGTGAAGGGGTATGGGGATCCAATGAGCAGTTCTTC. Its protein product is CASSEGVWGSNEQFF.

This chain connects TRBV10-3 to TRBJ2-7; tentatively, D is TRBD1 (6 bases). The germline gives CDR1 ENHRY, CDR2 SYGVKD. The CDR3 extends over 14 amino acids. Trimming removed 6 bases at V and 3 bases at J, with 15 bases between. The CDR3 is CAISGTPISYEQYF. The DNA for the CDR3 is TGTGCCATCAGCGGGACACCAATCAGCTACGAGCAGTACTTC.